Listed here are 12 T cell receptor beta chains from one sample, sequenced in a study of cytomegalovirus exposure and HLA in healthy donors. The data were produced by immunoSEQ multiplex PCR, yet TCRdb's version contains in-frame clones alone and is incomplete. The sample gives roughly 330,000 clones, about 90% of which show up once; approximately 1.1% is in the top ten. Source material: PBMCs. Source of these receptors: a woman in her 30s in good health and CMV-seropositive.

The V and J genes are TRBV18 and TRBJ2-2; no definite D call. CDR1 is KGHSH, CDR2 LQKENI, per germline. The CDR3 totals 14 residues. V was trimmed by 6 bases and J by 5 bases, leaving 13 bases between them. The CDR3 is CASSLGARTGELFF. As DNA, the CDR3 is TGTGCCAGCTCCCTTGGCGCTCGGACCGGGGAGCTGTTTTTT.

This clone came up a few times. The gene calls are TRBV28 and TRBJ2-2; D is unclear. This CDR3 has 14 amino acids. CDR1 is MDHEN, CDR2 SYDVKM, per germline. The V end was cut by 6 bases, the J end by 5 bases, with 13 bases between. The CDR3 sequence: CASRDLSWTGELFF. The CDR3 DNA reads as TGTGCCAGCAGGGATTTAAGCTGGACCGGGGAGCTGTTTTTT.

The rearrangement links TRBV14 to TRBJ2-1; 10 positions agree with TRBD1. The V gene end was trimmed by 3 bases and the J gene end by 5 bases; junction bases not matched to a gene: 7. The CDR3 totals 16 residues. Germline CDR1 reads SGHDN; CDR2 reads FVKESK. The CDR3 bases are TGTGCCAGCAGCCAGAACCGGGACAGGGGCCACAATGAGCAGTTCTTC. It specifies CASSQNRDRGHNEQFF.

This chain uses TRBV28 with TRBJ1-1; a weak D match, TRBD1 (6 bases). Germline V lookup: CDR1 MDHEN, CDR2 SYDVKM. CDR3 length equals 14 residues. Trimming shortened V by 6 bases and J by 4 bases, and 15 bases separated the two germline ends. The CDR3 DNA follows: TGTGCCAGCAGCGTGACAGGTTACGGCACTGAAGCTTTCTTT. Amino acid sequence: CASSVTGYGTEAFF.

This clone was counted once. The chain recombines TRBV28 with TRBJ2-7, with 7 bases identical to TRBD2. The CDR3 sequence is 14 residues long. With 6 bases clipped from V and 2 bases from J, the junction kept 7 bases outside the gene matches. CDR1 and CDR2 from the germline V gene are MDHEN and SYDVKM. The CDR3 coding sequence is TGTGCCAGCAGGCCCCTAGCGGATGCCTACGAGCAGTACTTC. This codes for CASRPLADAYEQYF.

This chain joins TRBV7-9 and TRBJ2-7; 8 bases line up with TRBD1. From germline, CDR1 is SEHNR and CDR2 FQNEAQ (reference sequence). V shed 4 bases, J shed 2 bases, and the junction held 7 bases outside the gene matches. The CDR3 sequence is 15 residues long. CDR3 loop: CASSSPDREPYEQYF. The DNA of the CDR3 is TGTGCCAGCAGCTCCCCGGACAGGGAACCCTACGAGCAGTACTTC.

This sequence joins TRBV15 and TRBJ2-2; D remains unclear. Germline V lookup: CDR1 LNHNV, CDR2 YYDKDF (reference sequence). This CDR3 is 16 amino acids long. V was clipped by 1 base and J by 4 bases, with 13 bases between them. The CDR3 DNA sequence: TGTGCCACCAGCAGAGTAGAAGGAATGGGCACCGGGGAGCTGTTTTTT. Its protein is CATSRVEGMGTGELFF.

The chain carries TRBV5-4 and TRBJ2-2; D gene unclear. V was clipped by 4 bases and J by 2 bases, with 15 bases between them. The CDR3 length is 16 residues. CDR1 and CDR2 from the germline V gene are SGHNT and YYREEE (reference sequence). The DNA for the CDR3 is TGTGCCAGCAGCCAACGCGTGATGATTAACACCGGGGAGCTGTTTTTT. This encodes CASSQRVMINTGELFF.

V is TRBV25-1 and J is TRBJ2-7, with TRBD1 matching 7 bases. The CDR3 is 17 amino acids. The germline V gene encodes CDR1 MGHDK and CDR2 SYGVNS. V shed 2 bases, J shed 6 bases, and the junction held 16 bases outside the gene matches. The CDR3 coding sequence is TGTGCCAGCAGTGAAGATTTAACCCGGGACAGAGAACTCGAGCAGTACTTC. Translated, it gives CASSEDLTRDRELEQYF.

The chain recombines TRBV6-6 with TRBJ2-1; D ambiguous. Trimming pared 6 bases from V and 7 bases from J, leaving 10 bases between. CDR1 MNHNY and CDR2 SVGAGI come from the germline V gene (reference sequence). This CDR3 is 12 amino acids long. The CDR3 loop is CASRPGRNEQFF. CDR3 nucleotides: TGTGCCAGCAGACCTGGACGAAATGAGCAGTTCTTC.

The chain recombines TRBV27 with TRBJ2-1; the D is unclear. Germline V CDR1 and CDR2: MNHEY, SMNVEV (reference sequence). V was shortened by 5 bases and J by 3 bases, with 8 bases between the two germline ends. The CDR3 runs to 13 residues. CDR3 coding DNA: TGTGCCAGCAGTCCCCAGAACTACAATGAGCAGTTCTTC. Amino acid sequence: CASSPQNYNEQFF.

The J gene is TRBJ2-7, the V gene TRBV4-3; TRBD1 agrees at 7 bases. J gave up 1 base and V 7 bases, and 4 bases lay outside the gene matches. Germline V gene lookup returns CDR1 LGHNA and CDR2 YSLEER. CDR3 length: 13 amino acids. The CDR3 bases are TGCGCCAGCATGCAGGGGGAGTCCTACGAGCAGTACTTC. Translated, it gives CASMQGESYEQYF.